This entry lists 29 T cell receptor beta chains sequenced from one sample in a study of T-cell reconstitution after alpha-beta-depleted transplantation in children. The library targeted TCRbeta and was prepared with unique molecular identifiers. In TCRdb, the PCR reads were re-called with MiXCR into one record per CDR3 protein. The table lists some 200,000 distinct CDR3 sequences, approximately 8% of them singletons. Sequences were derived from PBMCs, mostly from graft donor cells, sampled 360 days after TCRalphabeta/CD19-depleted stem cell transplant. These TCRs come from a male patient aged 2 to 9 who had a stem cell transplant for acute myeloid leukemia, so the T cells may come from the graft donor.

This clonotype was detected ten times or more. The CDR3 is CSVVGEAGYNEQFF. CDR3 bases: TGCAGCGTTGTAGGGGAGGCAGGTTACAATGAGCAGTTCTTC. The V and J genes are TRBV29-1 and TRBJ2-1; TRBD2 is a possible D gene (6 bases). The V end lost 4 bases, the J end lost 4 bases, and 14 bases lay between the germline ends. CDR1 and CDR2 (germline): SQVTM, ANQGSEA. This CDR3 spans 14 amino acids.

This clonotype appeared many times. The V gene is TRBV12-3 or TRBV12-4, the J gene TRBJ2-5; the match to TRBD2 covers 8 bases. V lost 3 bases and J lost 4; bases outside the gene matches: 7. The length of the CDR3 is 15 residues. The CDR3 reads CASSFEAGVRETQYF. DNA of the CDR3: TGTGCCAGCAGTTTCGAAGCGGGAGTAAGAGAGACCCAGTACTTC.

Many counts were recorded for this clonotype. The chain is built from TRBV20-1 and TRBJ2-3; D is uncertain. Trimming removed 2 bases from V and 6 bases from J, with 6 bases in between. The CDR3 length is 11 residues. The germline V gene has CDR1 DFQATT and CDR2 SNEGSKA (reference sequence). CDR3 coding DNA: TGCAGTGCTAGAAACCCGGATACGCAGTATTTT. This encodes CSARNPDTQYF.

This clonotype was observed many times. CDR3 sequence: CSVGSTSGNTIYF. DNA for the CDR3: TGCAGCGTTGGATCGACCAGTGGAAACACCATATATTTT. The chain is built from TRBV29-1 and TRBJ1-3; D gene uncertain. This CDR3 comprises 13 residues. The V end lost 4 bases, the J end lost 3 bases, and 10 bases lay between the germline ends. Germline-derived CDR1 and CDR2 are SQVTM and ANQGSEA.

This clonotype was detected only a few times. The CDR3 spells CASSLALEWSWNSPLHF. The CDR3 region has the DNA TGTGCCAGCAGTTTAGCGCTCGAATGGTCTTGGAATTCACCCCTCCACTTT. This sequence joins TRBV12-3 or TRBV12-4 and TRBJ1-6, with D unclear. V dropped 0 bases and J dropped 7 bases, with 16 bases sitting between them. The CDR3 is 17 residues long.

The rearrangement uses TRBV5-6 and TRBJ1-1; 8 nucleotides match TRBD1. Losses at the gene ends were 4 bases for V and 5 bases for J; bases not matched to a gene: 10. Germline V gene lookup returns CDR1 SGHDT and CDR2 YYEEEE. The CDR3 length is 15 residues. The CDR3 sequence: CASSPLTGAGTEAFF. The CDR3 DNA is TGTGCCAGCAGCCCATTGACAGGGGCGGGTACTGAAGCTTTCTTT.

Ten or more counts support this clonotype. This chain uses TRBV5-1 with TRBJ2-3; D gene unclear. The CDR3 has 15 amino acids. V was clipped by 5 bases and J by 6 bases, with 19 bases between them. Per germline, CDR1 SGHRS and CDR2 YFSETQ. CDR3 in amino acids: CASRLSIVGWDTQYF. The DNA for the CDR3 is TGCGCCAGCAGACTCTCAATAGTAGGTTGGGATACGCAGTATTTT.

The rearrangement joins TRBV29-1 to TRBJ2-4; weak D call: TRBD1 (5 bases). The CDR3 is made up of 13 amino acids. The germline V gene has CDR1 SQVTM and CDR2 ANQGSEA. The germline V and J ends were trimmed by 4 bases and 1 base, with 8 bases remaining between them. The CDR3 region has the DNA TGCAGCGTTGTAGGGGCTGCCAAAAACATTCAGTACTTC. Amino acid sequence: CSVVGAAKNIQYF. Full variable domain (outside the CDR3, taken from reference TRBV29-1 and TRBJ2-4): SAVISQKPSRDICQRGTSLTIQCQVDSQVTMMFWYRQQPGQSLTLIATANQGSEATYESGFVIDKFPISRPNLTFSTLTVSNMSPEDSSIYLCSVVGAAKNIQYFGAGTRLSVL.

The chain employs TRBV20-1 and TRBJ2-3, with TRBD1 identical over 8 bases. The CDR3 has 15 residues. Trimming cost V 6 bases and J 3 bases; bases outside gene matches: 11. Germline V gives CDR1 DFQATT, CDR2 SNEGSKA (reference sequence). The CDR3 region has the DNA TGCAGTGCCCGGGGACAGGAGTCATTGACAGATACGCAGTATTTT. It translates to CSARGQESLTDTQYF.

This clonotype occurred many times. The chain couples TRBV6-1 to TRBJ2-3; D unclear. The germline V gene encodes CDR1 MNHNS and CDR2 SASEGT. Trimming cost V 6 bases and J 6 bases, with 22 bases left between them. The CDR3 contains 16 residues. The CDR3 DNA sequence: TGTGCCAGCAGCCCCTTATCATGGTCCTACGGGGATACGCAGTATTTT. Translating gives CASSPLSWSYGDTQYF.

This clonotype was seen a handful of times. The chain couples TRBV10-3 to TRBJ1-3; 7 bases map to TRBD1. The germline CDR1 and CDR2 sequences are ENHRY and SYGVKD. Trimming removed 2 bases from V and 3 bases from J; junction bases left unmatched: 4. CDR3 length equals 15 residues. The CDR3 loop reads CAISERRGFGNTIYF. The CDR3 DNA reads TGTGCCATCAGTGAGCGCAGGGGGTTTGGAAACACCATATATTTT.

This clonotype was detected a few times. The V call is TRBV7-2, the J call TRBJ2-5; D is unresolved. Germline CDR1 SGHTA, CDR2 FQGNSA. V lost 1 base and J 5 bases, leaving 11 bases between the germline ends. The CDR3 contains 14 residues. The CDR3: CASSLVSGWETQYF. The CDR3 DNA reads TGTGCCAGCAGCTTAGTTAGTGGTTGGGAGACCCAGTACTTC.

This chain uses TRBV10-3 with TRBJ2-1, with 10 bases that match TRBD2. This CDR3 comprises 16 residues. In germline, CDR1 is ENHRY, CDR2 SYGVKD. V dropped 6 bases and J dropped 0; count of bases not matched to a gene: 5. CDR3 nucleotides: TGTGCCATCAGGGAGGGACTAGCGATCTCCTACAATGAGCAGTTCTTC. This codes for CAIREGLAISYNEQFF.

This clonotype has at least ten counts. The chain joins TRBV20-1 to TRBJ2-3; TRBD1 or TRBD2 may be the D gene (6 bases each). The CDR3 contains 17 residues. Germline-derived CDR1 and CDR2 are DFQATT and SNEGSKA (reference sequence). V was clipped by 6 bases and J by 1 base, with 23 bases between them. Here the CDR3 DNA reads TGCAGTGCCAGAAGGGGGGCCTTCCACTGGGGCACAGATACGCAGTATTTT. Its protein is CSARRGAFHWGTDTQYF.

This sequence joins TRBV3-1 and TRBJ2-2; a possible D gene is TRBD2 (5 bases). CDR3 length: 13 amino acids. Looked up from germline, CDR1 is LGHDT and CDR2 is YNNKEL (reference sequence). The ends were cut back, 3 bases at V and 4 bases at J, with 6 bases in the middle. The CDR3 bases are TGTGCCAGCAGCCACGGGGTCACCGGGGAGCTGTTTTTT. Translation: CASSHGVTGELFF. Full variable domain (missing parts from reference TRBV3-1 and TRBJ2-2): DTAVSQTPKYLVTQMGNDKSIKCEQNLGHDTMYWYKQDSKKFLKIMFSYNNKELIINETVPNRFSPKSPDKAHLNLHINSLELGDSAVYFCASSHGVTGELFFGEGSRLTVL.

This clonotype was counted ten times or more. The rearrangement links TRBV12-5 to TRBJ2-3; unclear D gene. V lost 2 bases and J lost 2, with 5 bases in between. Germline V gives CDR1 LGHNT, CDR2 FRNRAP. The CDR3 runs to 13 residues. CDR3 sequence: CASGLQLTDTQYF. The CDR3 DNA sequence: TGTGCTAGTGGTTTGCAGCTCACAGATACGCAGTATTTT.

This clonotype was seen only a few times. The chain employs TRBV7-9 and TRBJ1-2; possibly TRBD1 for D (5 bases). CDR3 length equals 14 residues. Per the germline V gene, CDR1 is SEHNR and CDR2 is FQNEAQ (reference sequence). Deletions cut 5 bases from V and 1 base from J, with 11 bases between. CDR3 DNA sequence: TGTGCCAGCAGCAAAGACAGACTTAACTATGGCTACACCTTC. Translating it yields CASSKDRLNYGYTF.

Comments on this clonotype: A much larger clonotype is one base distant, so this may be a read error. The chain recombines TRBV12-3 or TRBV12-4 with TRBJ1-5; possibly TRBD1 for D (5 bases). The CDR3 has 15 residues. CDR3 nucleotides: TGTGCCAGCAGTTTATGGGACGTCAACAATCAGCCCCCGCATTTT. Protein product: CASSLWDVNNQPPHF.

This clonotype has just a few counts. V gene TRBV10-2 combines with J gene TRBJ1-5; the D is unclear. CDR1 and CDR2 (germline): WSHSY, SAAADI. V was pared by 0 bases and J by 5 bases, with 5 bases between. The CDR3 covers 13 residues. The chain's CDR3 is CASSESYDQPQHF. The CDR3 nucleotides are TGCGCCAGCAGTGAGTCGTACGATCAGCCCCAGCATTTT.

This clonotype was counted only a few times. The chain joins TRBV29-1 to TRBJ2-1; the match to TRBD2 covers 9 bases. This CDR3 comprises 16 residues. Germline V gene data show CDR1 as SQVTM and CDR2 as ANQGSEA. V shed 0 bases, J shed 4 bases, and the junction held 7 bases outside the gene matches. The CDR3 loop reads CSVEDLAGEHYNEQFF. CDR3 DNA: TGCAGCGTTGAAGATTTAGCGGGAGAGCATTACAATGAGCAGTTCTTC.

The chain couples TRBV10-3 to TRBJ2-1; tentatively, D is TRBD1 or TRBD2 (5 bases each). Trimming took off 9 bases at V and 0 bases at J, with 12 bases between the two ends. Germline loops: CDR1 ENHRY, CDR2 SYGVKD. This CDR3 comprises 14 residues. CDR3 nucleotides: TGTGCCATAAAAGCTGGGGGCTCCTACAATGAGCAGTTCTTC. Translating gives CAIKAGGSYNEQFF.

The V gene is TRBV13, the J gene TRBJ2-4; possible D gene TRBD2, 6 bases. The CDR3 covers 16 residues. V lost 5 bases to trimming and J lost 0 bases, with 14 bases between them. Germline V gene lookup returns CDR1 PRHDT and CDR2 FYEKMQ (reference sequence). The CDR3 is CASSRKRAKAKNIQYF. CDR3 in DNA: TGTGCCAGCAGCCGGAAGCGGGCTAAAGCCAAAAACATTCAGTACTTC. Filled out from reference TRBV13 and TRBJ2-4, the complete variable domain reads AAGVIQSPRHLIKEKRETATLKCYPIPRHDTVYWYQQGPGQDPQFLISFYEKMQSDKGSIPDRFSAQQFSDYHSELNMSSLELGDSALYFCASSRKRAKAKNIQYFGAGTRLSVL.

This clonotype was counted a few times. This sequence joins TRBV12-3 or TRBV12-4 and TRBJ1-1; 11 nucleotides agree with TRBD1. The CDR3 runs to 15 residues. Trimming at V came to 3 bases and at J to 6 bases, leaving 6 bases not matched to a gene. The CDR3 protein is CASSFRTGGFSEAFF. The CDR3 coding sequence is TGTGCCAGCAGTTTTAGGACAGGGGGCTTCTCTGAAGCTTTCTTT.

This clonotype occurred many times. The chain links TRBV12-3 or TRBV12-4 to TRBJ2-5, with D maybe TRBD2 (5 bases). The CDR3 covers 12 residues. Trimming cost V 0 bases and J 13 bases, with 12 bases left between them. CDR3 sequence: CASSLALGNRYF. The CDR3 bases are TGTGCCAGCAGTTTAGCGCTCGGGAATCGGTACTTC.

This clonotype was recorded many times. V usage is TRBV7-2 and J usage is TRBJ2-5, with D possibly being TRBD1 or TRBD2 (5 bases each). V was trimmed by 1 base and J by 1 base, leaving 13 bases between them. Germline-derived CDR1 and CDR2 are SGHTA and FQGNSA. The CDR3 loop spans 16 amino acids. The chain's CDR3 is CASSLDPGTVQETQYF. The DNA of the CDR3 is TGTGCCAGCAGCTTAGATCCGGGGACCGTCCAAGAGACCCAGTACTTC.

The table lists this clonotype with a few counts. The CDR3 loop reads CASSGEALTEQYF. CDR3 coding DNA: TGTGCCAGCAGTGGTGAGGCGTTAACCGAGCAGTACTTC. The genes are TRBV2 and TRBJ2-7; no definite D call. The germline V and J ends were trimmed by 4 bases and 6 bases, with 13 bases remaining between them. This CDR3 contains 13 residues. Germline V gene lookup returns CDR1 SNHLY and CDR2 FYNNEI.

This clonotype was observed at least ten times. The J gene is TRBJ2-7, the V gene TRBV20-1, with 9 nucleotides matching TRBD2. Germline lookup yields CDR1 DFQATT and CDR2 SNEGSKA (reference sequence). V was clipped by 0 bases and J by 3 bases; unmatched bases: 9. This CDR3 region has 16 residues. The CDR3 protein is CSARDRVTSGFYEQYF. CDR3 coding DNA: TGCAGTGCTAGAGATCGGGTGACTAGCGGCTTCTACGAGCAGTACTTC.

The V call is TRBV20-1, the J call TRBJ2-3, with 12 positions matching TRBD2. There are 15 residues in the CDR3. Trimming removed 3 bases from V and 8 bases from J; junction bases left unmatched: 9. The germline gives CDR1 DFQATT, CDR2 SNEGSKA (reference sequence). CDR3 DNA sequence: TGCAGTGCTAGTGCTAGCGGGGGGGTGAGAGGTACGCAGTATTTT. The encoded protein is CSASASGGVRGTQYF.

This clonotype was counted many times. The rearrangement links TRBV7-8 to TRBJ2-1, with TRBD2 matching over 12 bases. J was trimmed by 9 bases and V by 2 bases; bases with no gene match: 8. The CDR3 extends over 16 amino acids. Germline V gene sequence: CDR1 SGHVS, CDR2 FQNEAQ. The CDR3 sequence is CASSLRASGGAVEQFF. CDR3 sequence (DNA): TGTGCCAGCAGCTTACGGGCTAGCGGGGGGGCGGTTGAGCAGTTCTTC.